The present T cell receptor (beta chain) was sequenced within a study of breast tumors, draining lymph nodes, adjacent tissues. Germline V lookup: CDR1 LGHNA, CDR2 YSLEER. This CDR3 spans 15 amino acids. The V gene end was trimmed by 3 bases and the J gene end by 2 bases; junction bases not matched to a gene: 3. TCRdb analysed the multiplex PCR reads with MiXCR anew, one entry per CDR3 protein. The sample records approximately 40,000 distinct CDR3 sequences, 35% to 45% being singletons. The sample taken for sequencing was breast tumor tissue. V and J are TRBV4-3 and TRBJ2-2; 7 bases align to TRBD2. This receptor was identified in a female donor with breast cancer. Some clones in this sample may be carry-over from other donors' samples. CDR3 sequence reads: CASSQRERNTGELFF. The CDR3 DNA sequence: TGCGCCAGCAGCCAGCGGGAGCGTAACACCGGGGAGCTGTTTTTT.